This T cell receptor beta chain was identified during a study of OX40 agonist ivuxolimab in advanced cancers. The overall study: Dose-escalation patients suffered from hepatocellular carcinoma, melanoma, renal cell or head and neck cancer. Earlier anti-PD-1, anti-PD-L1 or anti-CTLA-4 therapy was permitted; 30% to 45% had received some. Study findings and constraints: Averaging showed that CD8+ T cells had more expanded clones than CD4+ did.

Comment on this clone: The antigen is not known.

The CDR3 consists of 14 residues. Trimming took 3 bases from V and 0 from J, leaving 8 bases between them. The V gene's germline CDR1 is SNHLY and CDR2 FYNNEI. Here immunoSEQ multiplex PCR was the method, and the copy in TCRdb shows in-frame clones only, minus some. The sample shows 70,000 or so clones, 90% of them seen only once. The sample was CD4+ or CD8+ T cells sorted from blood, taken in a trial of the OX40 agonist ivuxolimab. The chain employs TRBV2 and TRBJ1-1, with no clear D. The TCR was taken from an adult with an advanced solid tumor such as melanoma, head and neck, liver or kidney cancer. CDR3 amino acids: CASSEEQLNTEAFF. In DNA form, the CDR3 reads TGTGCCAGCAGTGAGGAACAGCTGAACACTGAAGCTTTCTTT.